A single TCR beta chain is shown here with its context. No antigen is known for it. Germline assignment: CDR1 SGHTA and CDR2 FQGNSA. The CDR3 covers 19 residues. V shed 1 base and J 2 bases; nucleotides not matched to a gene: 12. This sample was taken from a study of Ad26.COV2.S vaccination and SARS-CoV-2 variants. Stated treatment: around 19 received Ad26.COV2.S at low or high dose, single or two shots; about 5 received placebo; per-sample allocation not given. The study sampled participants on day 63 after the first vaccine or placebo injection. Boston supplied an adult donor aged 18-55 years. Expression of Wuhan-strain SARS-CoV-2 spike came from the Ad26 vector that formed the vaccine. Clones were sequenced by immunoSEQ multiplex PCR, and TCRdb holds only the in-frame ones, with some missing. Of a few hundred thousand clones in the sample, more than 75% were seen once. Study conclusions and caveats: Placebo recipients showed lower spike-specific TCR breadth than vaccinees. People who got the vaccine or the placebo had similar non-spike TCR breadth.

The source of this sequence is a person aged 18-60 years who received the Ad26.COV2.S COVID-19 vaccine or a placebo. Sample: peripheral blood, taken in a trial of Ad26.COV2.S vaccine versus placebo. This chain joins TRBV7-2 and TRBJ2-5; 11 bases agree with TRBD2. CDR3 in DNA: TGTGCCAGCAGCTTAGTTGGGCTAGCGGGGGGTTTAGAGCAAGAGACCCAGTACTTC. Translating it yields CASSLVGLAGGLEQETQYF.